Below, one T cell receptor (beta chain) is given with its context. The antigen remains unidentified. The table came from immunoSEQ multiplex PCR; TCRdb's copy has only in-frame clones and leaves some out. The profile shows about 51,000 clones, 85% to 95% of them singletons. This sample stems from a study of graft-versus-host responses after intestinal transplantation. The CDR3 length is 19 residues. Trimming removed 0 bases from V and 0 bases from J; junction bases left unmatched: 11. From germline, CDR1 is SGHTA and CDR2 FQGNSA. Points from the study as a whole: The recipient marrow held GvH clones, and some of them showed up first in ileum or blood.

The TCR originated in a human donor who was the organ donor for an intestinal transplant. The specimen was unstimulated CD8+ T cells sorted from spleen or lymph node cells, collected before transplant. V and J are TRBV7-2 and TRBJ2-1, with TRBD2 matching 7 bases. The CDR3 here is CASSLAPWASGFSYNEQFF. The CDR3 nucleotides read TGTGCCAGCAGCTTAGCCCCCTGGGCTAGCGGATTCTCCTACAATGAGCAGTTCTTC.